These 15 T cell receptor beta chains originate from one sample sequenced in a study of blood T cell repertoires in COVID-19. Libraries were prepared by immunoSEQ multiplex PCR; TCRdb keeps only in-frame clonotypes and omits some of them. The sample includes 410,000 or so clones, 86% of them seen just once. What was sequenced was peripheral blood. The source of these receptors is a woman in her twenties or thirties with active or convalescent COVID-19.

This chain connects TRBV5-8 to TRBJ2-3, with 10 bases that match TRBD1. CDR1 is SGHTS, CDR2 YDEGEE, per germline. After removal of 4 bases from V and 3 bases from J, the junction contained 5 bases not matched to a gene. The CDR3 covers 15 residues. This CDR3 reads CASSRDRGGTDTQYF. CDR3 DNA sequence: TGTGCCAGCAGCCGGGACAGGGGAGGGACAGATACGCAGTATTTT.

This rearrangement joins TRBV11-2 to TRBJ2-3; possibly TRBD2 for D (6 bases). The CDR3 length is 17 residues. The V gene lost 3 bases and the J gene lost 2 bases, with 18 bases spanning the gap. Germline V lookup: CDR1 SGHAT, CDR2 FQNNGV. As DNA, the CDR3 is TGTGCCAGCAGCTTTCCCTTGGGGGGACCGACCACAGATACGCAGTATTTT. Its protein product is CASSFPLGGPTTDTQYF.

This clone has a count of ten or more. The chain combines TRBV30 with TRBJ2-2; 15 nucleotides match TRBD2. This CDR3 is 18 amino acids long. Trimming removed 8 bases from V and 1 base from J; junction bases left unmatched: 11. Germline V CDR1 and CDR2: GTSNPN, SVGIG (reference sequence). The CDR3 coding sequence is TGTGCCCCCCCTCTAGGACTAGCGGGAGGGATGAACACCGGGGAGCTGTTTTTT. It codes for CAPPLGLAGGMNTGELFF.

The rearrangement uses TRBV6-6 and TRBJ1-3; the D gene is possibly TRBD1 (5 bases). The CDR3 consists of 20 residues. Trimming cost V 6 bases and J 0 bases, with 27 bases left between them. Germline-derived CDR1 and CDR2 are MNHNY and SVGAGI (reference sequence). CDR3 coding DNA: TGTGCCAGCAGCCCCCCCCCGGGCAGGGCTCCCTCTACCTCTGGAAACACCATATATTTT. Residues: CASSPPPGRAPSTSGNTIYF.

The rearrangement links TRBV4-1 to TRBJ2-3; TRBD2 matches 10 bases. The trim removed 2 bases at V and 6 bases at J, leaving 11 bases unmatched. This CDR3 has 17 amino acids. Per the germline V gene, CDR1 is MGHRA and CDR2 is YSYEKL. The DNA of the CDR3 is TGCGCCAGCAGCCAACAACCCTCTAGCGGGAGATGGGATACGCAGTATTTT. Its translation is CASSQQPSSGRWDTQYF.

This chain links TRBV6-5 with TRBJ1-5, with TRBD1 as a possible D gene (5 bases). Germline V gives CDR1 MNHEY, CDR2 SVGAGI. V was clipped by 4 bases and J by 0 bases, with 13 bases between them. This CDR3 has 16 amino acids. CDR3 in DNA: TGTGCCAGCAGTTTACACAGGAAAATTAGCAATCAGCCCCAGCATTTT. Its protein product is CASSLHRKISNQPQHF.

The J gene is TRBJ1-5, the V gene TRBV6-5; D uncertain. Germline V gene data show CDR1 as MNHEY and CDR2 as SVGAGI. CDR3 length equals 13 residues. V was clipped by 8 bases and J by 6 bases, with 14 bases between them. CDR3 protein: CASGLRSSQPQHF. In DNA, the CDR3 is TGTGCCAGCGGACTTCGGAGTAGTCAGCCCCAGCATTTT.

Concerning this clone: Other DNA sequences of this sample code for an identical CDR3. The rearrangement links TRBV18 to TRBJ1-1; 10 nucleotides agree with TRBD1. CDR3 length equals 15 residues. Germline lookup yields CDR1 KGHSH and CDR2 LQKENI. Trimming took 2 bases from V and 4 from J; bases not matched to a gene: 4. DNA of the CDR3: TGTGCCAGCTCACCAGGACAGGGGGTGGGCACTGAAGCTTTCTTT. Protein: CASSPGQGVGTEAFF. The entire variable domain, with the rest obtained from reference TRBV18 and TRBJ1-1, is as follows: NAGVMQNPRHLVRRRGQEARLRCSPMKGHSHVYWYRQLPEEGLKFMVYLQKENIIDESGMPKERFSAEFPKEGPSILRIQQVVRGDSAAYFCASSPGQGVGTEAFFGQGTRLTVV.

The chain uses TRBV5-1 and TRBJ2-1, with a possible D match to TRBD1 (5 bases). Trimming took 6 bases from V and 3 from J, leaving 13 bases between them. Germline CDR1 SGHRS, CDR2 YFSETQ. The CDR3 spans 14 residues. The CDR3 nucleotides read TGCGCCAGCACCGCCGGCAGGGACTACAATGAGCAGTTCTTC. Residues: CASTAGRDYNEQFF.

The CDR3 DNA is TGTGCCAGCAGTTTAATTGGAGGAGGGAGCTATGGCTACACCTTC. Protein: CASSLIGGGSYGYTF. J is TRBJ1-2 and V is TRBV27; D gene ambiguous. Trimming shortened V by 2 bases and J by 4 bases, and 14 bases separated the two germline ends. The CDR3 extends over 15 amino acids. The germline V gene has CDR1 MNHEY and CDR2 SMNVEV (reference sequence).

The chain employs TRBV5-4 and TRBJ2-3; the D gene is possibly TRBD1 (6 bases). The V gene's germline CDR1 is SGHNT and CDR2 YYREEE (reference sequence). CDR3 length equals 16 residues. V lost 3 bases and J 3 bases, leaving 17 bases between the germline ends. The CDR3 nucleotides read TGTGCCAGCAGCTGGGGGCTAGCCGGTGGGACAGATACGCAGTATTTT. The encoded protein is CASSWGLAGGTDTQYF.

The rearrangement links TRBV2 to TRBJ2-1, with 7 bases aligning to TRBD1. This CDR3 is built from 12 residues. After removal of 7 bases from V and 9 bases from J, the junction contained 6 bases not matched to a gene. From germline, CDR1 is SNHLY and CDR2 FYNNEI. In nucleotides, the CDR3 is TGTGCCAGCACCCTAACAGGGGCTGAGCAGTTCTTC. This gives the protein CASTLTGAEQFF.

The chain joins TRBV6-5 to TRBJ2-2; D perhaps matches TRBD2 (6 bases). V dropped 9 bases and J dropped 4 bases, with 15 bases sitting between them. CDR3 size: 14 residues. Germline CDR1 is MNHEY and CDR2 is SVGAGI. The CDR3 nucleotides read TGTGCCAGGAAAAAGCGGGCGACCACCGGGGAGCTGTTTTTT. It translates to CARKKRATTGELFF.

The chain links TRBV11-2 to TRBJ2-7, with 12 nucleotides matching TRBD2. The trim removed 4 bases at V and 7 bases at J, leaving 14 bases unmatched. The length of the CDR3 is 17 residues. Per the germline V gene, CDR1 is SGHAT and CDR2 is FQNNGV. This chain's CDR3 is CASSSPTSGSRPGEQYF. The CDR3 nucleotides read TGTGCCAGCAGCTCCCCGACTAGCGGGAGTCGCCCGGGAGAGCAGTACTTC.

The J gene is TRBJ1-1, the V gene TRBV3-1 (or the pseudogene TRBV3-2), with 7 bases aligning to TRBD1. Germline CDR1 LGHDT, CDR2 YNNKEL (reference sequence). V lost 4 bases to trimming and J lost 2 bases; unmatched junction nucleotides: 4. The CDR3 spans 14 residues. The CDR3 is CASSLGTVNTEAFF. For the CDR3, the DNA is TGTGCCAGCAGCCTCGGGACAGTAAACACTGAAGCTTTCTTT.